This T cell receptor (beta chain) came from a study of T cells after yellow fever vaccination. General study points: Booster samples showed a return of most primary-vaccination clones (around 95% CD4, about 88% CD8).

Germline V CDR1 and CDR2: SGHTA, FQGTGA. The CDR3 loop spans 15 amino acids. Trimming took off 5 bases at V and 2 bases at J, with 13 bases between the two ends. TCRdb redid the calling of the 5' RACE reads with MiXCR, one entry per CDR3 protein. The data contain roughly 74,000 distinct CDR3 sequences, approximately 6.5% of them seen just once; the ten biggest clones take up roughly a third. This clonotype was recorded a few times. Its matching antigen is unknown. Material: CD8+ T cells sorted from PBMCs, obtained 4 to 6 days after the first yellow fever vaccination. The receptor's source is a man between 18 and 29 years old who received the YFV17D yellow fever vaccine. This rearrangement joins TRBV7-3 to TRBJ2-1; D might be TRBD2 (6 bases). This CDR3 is CASSPAGGTYNEQFF. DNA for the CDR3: TGTGCCAGCAGCCCCGCCGGGGGAACCTACAATGAGCAGTTCTTC.